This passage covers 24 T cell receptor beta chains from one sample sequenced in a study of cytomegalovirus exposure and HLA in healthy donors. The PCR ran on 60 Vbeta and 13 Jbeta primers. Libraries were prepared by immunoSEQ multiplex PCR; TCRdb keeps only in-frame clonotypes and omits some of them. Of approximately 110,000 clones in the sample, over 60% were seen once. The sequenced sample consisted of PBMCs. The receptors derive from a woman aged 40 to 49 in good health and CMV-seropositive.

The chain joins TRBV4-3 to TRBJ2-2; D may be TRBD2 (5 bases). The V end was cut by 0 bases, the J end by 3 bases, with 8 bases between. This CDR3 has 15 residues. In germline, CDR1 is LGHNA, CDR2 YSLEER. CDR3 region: CASSQDFGDTGELFF. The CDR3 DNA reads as TGCGCCAGCAGCCAAGATTTCGGGGACACCGGGGAGCTGTTTTTT.

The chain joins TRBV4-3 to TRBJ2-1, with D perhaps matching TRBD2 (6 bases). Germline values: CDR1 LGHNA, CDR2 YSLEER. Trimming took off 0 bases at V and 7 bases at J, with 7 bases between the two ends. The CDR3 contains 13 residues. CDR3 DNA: TGCGCCAGCAGCCAAGACGGAGGGAATGAGCAGTTCTTC. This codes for CASSQDGGNEQFF.

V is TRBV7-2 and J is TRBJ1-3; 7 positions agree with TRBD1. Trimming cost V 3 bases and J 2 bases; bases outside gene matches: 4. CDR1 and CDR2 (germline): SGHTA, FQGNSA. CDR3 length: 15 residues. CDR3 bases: TGTGCCAGCAGCTTCGATACAGGGGCTGGAAACACCATATATTTT. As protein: CASSFDTGAGNTIYF.

The CDR3 DNA is TGTGCCAGCAGCTACCAGGGTAGCACCGGGGAGCTGTTTTTT. It translates to CASSYQGSTGELFF. This chain connects TRBV11-3 to TRBJ2-2; D is possibly TRBD1 (5 bases). The ends were cut back, 4 bases at V and 4 bases at J, with 10 bases in the middle. This CDR3 has 14 residues. Per germline, CDR1 SGHNT and CDR2 YENEEA.

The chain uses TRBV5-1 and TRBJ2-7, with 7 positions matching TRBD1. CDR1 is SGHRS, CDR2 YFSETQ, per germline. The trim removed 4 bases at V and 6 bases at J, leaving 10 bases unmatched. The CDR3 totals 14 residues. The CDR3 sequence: CASSPTGLESEQYF. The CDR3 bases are TGCGCCAGCAGCCCGACAGGGCTGGAGTCCGAGCAGTACTTC.

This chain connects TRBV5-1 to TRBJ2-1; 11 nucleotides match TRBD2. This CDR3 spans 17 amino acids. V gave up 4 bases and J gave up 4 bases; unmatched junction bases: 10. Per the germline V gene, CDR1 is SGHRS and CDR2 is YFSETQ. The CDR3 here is CASSLNPGLAEYNEQFF. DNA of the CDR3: TGCGCCAGCAGCCTGAATCCGGGACTAGCGGAGTACAATGAGCAGTTCTTC.

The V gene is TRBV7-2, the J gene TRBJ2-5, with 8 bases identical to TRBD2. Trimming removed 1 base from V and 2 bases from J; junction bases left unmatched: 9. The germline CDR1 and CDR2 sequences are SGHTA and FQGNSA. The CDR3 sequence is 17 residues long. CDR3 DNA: TGTGCCAGCAGCTTAGGGGTCAGGATAGCGGGGCAAGAGACCCAGTACTTC. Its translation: CASSLGVRIAGQETQYF.

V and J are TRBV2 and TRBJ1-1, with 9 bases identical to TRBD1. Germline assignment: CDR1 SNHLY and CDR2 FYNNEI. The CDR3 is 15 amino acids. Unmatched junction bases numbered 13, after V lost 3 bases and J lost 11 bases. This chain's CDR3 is CASSESRDRALEAFF. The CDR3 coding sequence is TGTGCCAGCAGTGAGTCCCGGGACAGGGCGTTGGAGGCTTTCTTT.

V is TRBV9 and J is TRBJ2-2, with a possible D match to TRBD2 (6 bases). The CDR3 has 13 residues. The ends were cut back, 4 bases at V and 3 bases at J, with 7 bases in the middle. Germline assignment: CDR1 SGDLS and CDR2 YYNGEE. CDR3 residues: CASSSGDTGELFF. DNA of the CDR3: TGTGCCAGCAGCTCGGGGGACACCGGGGAGCTGTTTTTT. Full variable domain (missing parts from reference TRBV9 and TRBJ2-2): DSGVTQTPKHLITATGQRVTLRCSPRSGDLSVYWYQQSLDQGLQFLIQYYNGEERAKGNILERFSAQQFPDLHSELNLSSLELGDSALYFCASSSGDTGELFFGEGSRLTVL.

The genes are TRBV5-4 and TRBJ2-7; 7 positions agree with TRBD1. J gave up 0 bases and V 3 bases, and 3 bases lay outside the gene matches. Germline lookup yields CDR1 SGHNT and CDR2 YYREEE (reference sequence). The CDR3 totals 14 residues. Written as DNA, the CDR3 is TGTGCCAGCAGCTCCGCAGGGGGCTCCTACGAGCAGTACTTC. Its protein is CASSSAGGSYEQYF.

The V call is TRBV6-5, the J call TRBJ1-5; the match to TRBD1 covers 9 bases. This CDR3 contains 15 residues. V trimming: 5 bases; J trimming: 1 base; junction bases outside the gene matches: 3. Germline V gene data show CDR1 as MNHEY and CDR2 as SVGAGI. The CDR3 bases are TGTGCCAGCAGTCGACAGGGGGGAAGCAATCAGCCCCAGCATTTT. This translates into CASSRQGGSNQPQHF.

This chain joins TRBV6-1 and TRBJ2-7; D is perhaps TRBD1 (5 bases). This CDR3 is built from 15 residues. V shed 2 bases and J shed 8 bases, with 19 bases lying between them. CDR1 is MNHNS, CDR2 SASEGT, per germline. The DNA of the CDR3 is TGTGCCAGCAGTGAATGGTACAGGCTGACCCCGCAGCAGTACTTC. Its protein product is CASSEWYRLTPQQYF.

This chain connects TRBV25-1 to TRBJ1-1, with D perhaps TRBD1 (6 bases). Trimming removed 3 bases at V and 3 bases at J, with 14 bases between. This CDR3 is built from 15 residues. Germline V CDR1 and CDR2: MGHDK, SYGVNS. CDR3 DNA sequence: TGTGCCAGCAGTGACACTAGGGGGGGGGACACTGAAGCTTTCTTT. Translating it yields CASSDTRGGDTEAFF.

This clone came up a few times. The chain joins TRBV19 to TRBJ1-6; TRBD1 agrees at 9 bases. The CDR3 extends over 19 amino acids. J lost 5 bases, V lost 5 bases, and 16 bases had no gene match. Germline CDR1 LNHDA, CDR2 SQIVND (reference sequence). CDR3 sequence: CASSFVTPLRDRDNSPLHF. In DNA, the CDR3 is TGTGCCAGTAGTTTCGTGACCCCCCTGAGGGACAGGGATAATTCACCCCTCCACTTT. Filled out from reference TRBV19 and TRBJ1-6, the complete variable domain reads DGGITQSPKYLFRKEGQNVTLSCEQNLNHDAMYWYRQDPGQGLRLIYYSQIVNDFQKGDIAEGYSVSREKKESFPLTVTSAQKNPTAFYLCASSFVTPLRDRDNSPLHFGNGTRLTVT.

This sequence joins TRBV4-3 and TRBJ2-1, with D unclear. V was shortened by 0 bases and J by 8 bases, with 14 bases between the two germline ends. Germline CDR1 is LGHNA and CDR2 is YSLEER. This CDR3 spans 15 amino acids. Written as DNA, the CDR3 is TGCGCCAGCAGCCAAGAAAGAACGCGGAATGATGAGCAGTTCTTC. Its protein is CASSQERTRNDEQFF.

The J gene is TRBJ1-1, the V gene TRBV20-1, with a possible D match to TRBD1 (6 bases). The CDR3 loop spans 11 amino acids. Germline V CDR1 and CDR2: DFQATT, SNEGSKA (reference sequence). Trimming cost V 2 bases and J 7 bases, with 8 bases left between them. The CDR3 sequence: CSARRTVEAFF. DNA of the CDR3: TGCAGTGCTAGACGGACAGTTGAAGCTTTCTTT.

The CDR3, as DNA: TGTGCCAGCAGCTTAGAGGACACCTCCTACAATGAGCAGTTCTTC. Encoded protein: CASSLEDTSYNEQFF. This chain connects TRBV7-9 to TRBJ2-1, with a possible D match to TRBD1 (5 bases). Trimming removed 1 base from V and 0 bases from J, with 7 bases in between. The germline V gene has CDR1 SEHNR and CDR2 FQNEAQ (reference sequence). There are 15 residues in the CDR3.

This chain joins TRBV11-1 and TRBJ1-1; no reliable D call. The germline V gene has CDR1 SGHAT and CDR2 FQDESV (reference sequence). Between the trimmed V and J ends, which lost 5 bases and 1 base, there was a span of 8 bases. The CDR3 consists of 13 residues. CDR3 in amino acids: CASSNQENTEAFF. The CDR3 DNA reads TGTGCCAGCAGCAATCAGGAGAACACTGAAGCTTTCTTT. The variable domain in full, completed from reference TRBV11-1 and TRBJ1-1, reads EAEVAQSPRYKITEKSQAVAFWCDPISGHATLYWYRQILGQGPELLVQFQDESVVDDSQLPKDRFSAERLKGVDSTLKIQPAELGDSAMYLCASSNQENTEAFFGQGTRLTVV.

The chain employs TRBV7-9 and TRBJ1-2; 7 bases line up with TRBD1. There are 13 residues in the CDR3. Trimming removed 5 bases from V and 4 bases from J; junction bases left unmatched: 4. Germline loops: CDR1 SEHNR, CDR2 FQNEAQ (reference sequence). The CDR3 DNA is TGTGCCAGCAGCGAAACAGGGGTCTATGGCTACACCTTC. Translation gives CASSETGVYGYTF.

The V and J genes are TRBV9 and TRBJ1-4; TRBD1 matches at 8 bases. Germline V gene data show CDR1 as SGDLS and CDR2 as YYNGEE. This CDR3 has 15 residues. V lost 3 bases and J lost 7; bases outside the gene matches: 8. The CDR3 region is CASSAFGQGGEKLFF. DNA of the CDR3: TGTGCCAGCAGCGCCTTCGGACAGGGAGGTGAAAAACTGTTTTTT.

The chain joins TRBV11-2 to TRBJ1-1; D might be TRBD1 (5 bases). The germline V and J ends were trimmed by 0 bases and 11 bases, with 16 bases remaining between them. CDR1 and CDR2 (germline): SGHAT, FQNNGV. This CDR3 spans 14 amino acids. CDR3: CASSLDGLAGMAFF. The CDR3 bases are TGTGCCAGCAGCTTAGATGGATTGGCAGGGATGGCTTTCTTT.

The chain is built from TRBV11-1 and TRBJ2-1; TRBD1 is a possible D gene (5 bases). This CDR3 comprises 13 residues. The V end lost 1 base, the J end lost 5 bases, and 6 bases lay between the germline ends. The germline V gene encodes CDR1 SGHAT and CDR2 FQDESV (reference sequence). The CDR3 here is CASSLGQNNEQFF. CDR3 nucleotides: TGTGCCAGCAGCTTAGGACAGAACAATGAGCAGTTCTTC.

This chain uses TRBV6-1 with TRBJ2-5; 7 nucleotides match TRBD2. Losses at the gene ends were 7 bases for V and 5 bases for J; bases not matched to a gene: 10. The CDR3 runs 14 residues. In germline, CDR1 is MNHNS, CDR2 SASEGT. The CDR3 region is CASNGTPGGETQYF. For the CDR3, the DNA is TGTGCCAGCAATGGGACTCCCGGGGGGGAGACCCAGTACTTC.

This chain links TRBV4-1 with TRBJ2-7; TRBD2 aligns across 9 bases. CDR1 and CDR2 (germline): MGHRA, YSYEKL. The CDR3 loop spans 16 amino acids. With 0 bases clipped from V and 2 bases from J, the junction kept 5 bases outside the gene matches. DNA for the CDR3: TGCGCCAGCAGCCAAGACCAGCGGGGGGCCGCCTACGAGCAGTACTTC. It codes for CASSQDQRGAAYEQYF.